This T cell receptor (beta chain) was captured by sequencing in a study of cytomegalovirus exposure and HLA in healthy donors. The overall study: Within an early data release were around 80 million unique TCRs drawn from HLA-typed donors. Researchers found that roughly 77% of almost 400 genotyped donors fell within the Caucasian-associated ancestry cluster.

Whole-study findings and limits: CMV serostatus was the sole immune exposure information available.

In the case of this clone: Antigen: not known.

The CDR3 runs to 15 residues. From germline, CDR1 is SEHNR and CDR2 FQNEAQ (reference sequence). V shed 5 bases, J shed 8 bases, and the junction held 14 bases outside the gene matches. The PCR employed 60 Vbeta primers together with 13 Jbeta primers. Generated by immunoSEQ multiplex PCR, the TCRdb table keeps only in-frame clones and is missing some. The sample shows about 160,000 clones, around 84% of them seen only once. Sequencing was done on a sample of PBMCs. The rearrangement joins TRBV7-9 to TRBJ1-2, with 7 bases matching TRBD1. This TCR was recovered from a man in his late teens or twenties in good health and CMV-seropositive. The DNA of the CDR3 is TGTGCCAGCAGCCTGTCAGGGGGACAGCTAACGGGCTACACCTTC. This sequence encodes CASSLSGGQLTGYTF. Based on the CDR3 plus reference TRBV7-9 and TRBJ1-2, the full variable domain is DTGVSQNPRHKITKRGQNVTFRCDPISEHNRLYWYRQTLGQGPEFLTYFQNEAQLEKSRLLSDRFSAERPKGSFSTLEIQRTEQGDSAMYLCASSLSGGQLTGYTFGSGTRLTVV.